Each of the 24 T cell receptor beta chains below was sequenced from the same sample in a study of blood T cell repertoires in COVID-19. The repertoire was sequenced with immunoSEQ multiplex PCR; TCRdb's copy has only in-frame clones and lacks some. Among 150,000 to 200,000 clones, about 86% were seen once, and the ten largest hold around 9%. Material for sequencing was peripheral blood. The receptors shown here come from a man aged 50-59 years with active or convalescent COVID-19.

This clone came up once. CDR3 in DNA: TGTGCCAGCAGCCCGAACAGGGGGGGCGCGTCTGAAAAACTGTTTTTT. Its protein is CASSPNRGGASEKLFF. V and J are TRBV3-1 (or the pseudogene TRBV3-2) and TRBJ1-4, with TRBD1 matching over 8 bases. Germline trimming cut 4 bases from V and 7 bases from J; bases unmatched to any gene: 11. Germline values: CDR1 LGHDT, CDR2 YNNKEL (reference sequence). CDR3 length: 16 amino acids.

In its sample, this clone was seen once. The CDR3: CASSQPGTSGSSAYEQYF. The DNA for the CDR3 is TGTGCCAGCAGCCAGCCCGGGACTAGCGGTAGTTCAGCCTACGAGCAGTACTTC. This chain joins TRBV7-9 and TRBJ2-7, with 11 bases identical to TRBD2. This CDR3 comprises 18 residues. The germline V gene has CDR1 SEHNR and CDR2 FQNEAQ (reference sequence). The V and J ends lost 5 bases and 2 bases, in that order; junction bases with no gene match: 14.

J is TRBJ2-5 and V is TRBV12-2; TRBD1, the table's D call, was not compared with the DNA. TRBV12-2 is flagged as a pseudogene. This CDR3 has 17 amino acids. CDR3 loop: CASRPPYRTGEGGTQYF. DNA for the CDR3: TGTGCAAGTCGCCCGCCTTATAGGACAGGGGAAGGTGGGACCCAGTACTTC.

The chain is built from TRBV29-1 and TRBJ1-2; 8 positions agree with TRBD1. The CDR3 spans 11 residues. The germline V gene encodes CDR1 SQVTM and CDR2 ANQGSEA. V trimming: 6 bases; J trimming: 7 bases; junction bases outside the gene matches: 4. CDR3 sequence (DNA): TGCAGCGTGAACCAGGGGGCTGGCTACACCTTC. This codes for CSVNQGAGYTF.

The chain is built from TRBV29-1 and TRBJ2-7; 11 positions agree with TRBD1. The CDR3 is 12 amino acids. The trim removed 7 bases at V and 6 bases at J, leaving 5 bases unmatched. The germline V gene has CDR1 SQVTM and CDR2 ANQGSEA. Here the CDR3 reads CSGRDRGFEQYF. As DNA, the CDR3 is TGCAGCGGCCGGGACAGGGGGTTCGAGCAGTACTTC.

This clone has just a few counts. This chain links TRBV7-9 with TRBJ2-1; D is perhaps TRBD2 (7 bases). The CDR3 totals 14 residues. Germline V lookup: CDR1 SEHNR, CDR2 FQNEAQ (reference sequence). Trimming pared 5 bases from V and 6 bases from J, leaving 14 bases between. CDR3 nucleotides: TGTGCCAGCAGCCCCCTGGGAGGGGGCAATGAGCAGTTCTTC. Encoded protein: CASSPLGGGNEQFF.

The chain recombines TRBV5-1 with TRBJ2-7; maybe TRBD1 (6 bases). CDR3 length: 14 amino acids. The V gene's germline CDR1 is SGHRS and CDR2 YFSETQ. V was cut by 4 bases and J by 3 bases, with 14 bases left in between. The CDR3 here is CASSIGGASYEQYF. The DNA for the CDR3 is TGCGCCAGCAGCATTGGGGGCGCAAGCTACGAGCAGTACTTC.

The chain combines TRBV5-5 with TRBJ1-5; TRBD1 aligns across 10 bases. This CDR3 has 13 residues. J was trimmed by 6 bases and V by 4 bases; bases with no gene match: 1. CDR1 and CDR2 from the germline V gene are SGHKS and YYEKEE (reference sequence). The CDR3 nucleotides are TGTGCCAGCAGCGGGGACAGGGGTCAGCCCCAGCATTTT. This sequence encodes CASSGDRGQPQHF. Looking up the rest from reference TRBV5-5 and TRBJ1-5 gives the full variable domain: DAGVTQSPTHLIKTRGQQVTLRCSPISGHKSVSWYQQVLGQGPQFIFQYYEKEERGRGNFPDRFSARQFPNYSSELNVNALLLGDSALYLCASSGDRGQPQHFGDGTRLSIL.

The DNA of the CDR3 is TGTGCCAGCAGCGTTGGGCAGAGCACCTACGAGCAGTACTTC. Amino acid sequence: CASSVGQSTYEQYF. The V call is TRBV9, the J call TRBJ2-7; D remains ambiguous. CDR1 is SGDLS, CDR2 YYNGEE, per germline. CDR3 length equals 14 residues. Trimming removed 2 bases from V and 2 bases from J, with 11 bases in between. Full variable domain (rest looked up from reference TRBV9 and TRBJ2-7): DSGVTQTPKHLITATGQRVTLRCSPRSGDLSVYWYQQSLDQGLQFLIQYYNGEERAKGNILERFSAQQFPDLHSELNLSSLELGDSALYFCASSVGQSTYEQYFGPGTRLTVT.

This chain joins TRBV6-1 and TRBJ1-2, with D possibly being TRBD1 (5 bases). With 3 bases removed from V and 6 bases from J, the gap between germline ends came to 11 bases. The CDR3 totals 13 residues. Germline lookup yields CDR1 MNHNS and CDR2 SASEGT. The CDR3 here is CASSEVTDHGYTF. The CDR3 DNA follows: TGTGCCAGCAGTGAGGTGACAGATCATGGCTACACCTTC.

CDR3: CASSYPRDRGNQPQHF. CDR3 DNA: TGTGCCAGCAGTTACCCCCGGGACAGGGGCAATCAGCCCCAGCATTTT. This chain connects TRBV6-2 or TRBV6-3 to TRBJ1-5; 9 bases fit TRBD1. J was trimmed by 2 bases and V by 2 bases; bases with no gene match: 4. This CDR3 comprises 16 residues. The germline V gene encodes CDR1 MNHEY and CDR2 SVGEGT.

The chain couples TRBV9 to TRBJ2-3, with 9 bases identical to TRBD2. Germline CDR1 and CDR2: SGDLS and YYNGEE. V dropped 0 bases and J dropped 4; count of bases not matched to a gene: 12. This CDR3 has 18 residues. The DNA for the CDR3 is TGTGCCAGCAGCGTAGCTAAGAAAGTTGGCGGGGGGGCAGATACGCAGTATTTT. Translated: CASSVAKKVGGGADTQYF.

This chain uses TRBV19 with TRBJ1-1, with 7 bases aligning to TRBD1. J gave up 3 bases and V 5 bases, and 6 bases lay outside the gene matches. CDR1 LNHDA and CDR2 SQIVND come from the germline V gene (reference sequence). The CDR3 spans 14 residues. The CDR3 DNA sequence: TGTGCCAGTAGTGTCCAACAGGGGTACACTGAAGCTTTCTTT. Amino acids: CASSVQQGYTEAFF.

The chain links TRBV7-9 to TRBJ2-2; D remains ambiguous. CDR3 length equals 14 residues. V gave up 5 bases and J gave up 0 bases, with 7 bases separating them. Germline V lookup: CDR1 SEHNR, CDR2 FQNEAQ (reference sequence). The CDR3 region is CASSPVANTGELFF. The DNA of the CDR3 is TGTGCCAGCAGCCCAGTCGCGAACACCGGGGAGCTGTTTTTT. Combining the CDR3 with reference TRBV7-9 and TRBJ2-2 gives the whole variable domain DTGVSQNPRHKITKRGQNVTFRCDPISEHNRLYWYRQTLGQGPEFLTYFQNEAQLEKSRLLSDRFSAERPKGSFSTLEIQRTEQGDSAMYLCASSPVANTGELFFGEGSRLTVL.

This chain uses TRBV24-1 with TRBJ2-5; a possible D gene is TRBD2 (5 bases). Germline V gives CDR1 KGHDR, CDR2 SFDVKD. The CDR3 covers 15 residues. Trimming removed 8 bases at V and 3 bases at J, with 18 bases between. The CDR3 coding sequence is TGTGCCACCACCTCTATGCGGGTCGGGGAAGAGACCCAGTACTTC. Translation: CATTSMRVGEETQYF.

The DNA for the CDR3 is TGTGCCAGCAGTTTATCGGGACAGGGCTTATGGGGCTACACCTTC. It translates to CASSLSGQGLWGYTF. The chain has TRBV27 and TRBJ1-2; 9 bases are shared with TRBD1. J lost 8 bases, V lost 0 bases, and 7 bases had no gene match. Germline assignment: CDR1 MNHEY and CDR2 SMNVEV (reference sequence). This CDR3 contains 15 residues.

V usage is TRBV3-1 (or the pseudogene TRBV3-2) and J usage is TRBJ2-5; D remains ambiguous. With 1 base removed from V and 7 bases from J, the gap between germline ends came to 16 bases. The CDR3 is 15 amino acids. Germline V gene lookup returns CDR1 LGHDT and CDR2 YNNKEL (reference sequence). This CDR3 is CASSQGLTPPGTQYF. The CDR3 DNA is TGTGCCAGCAGCCAAGGGCTCACTCCCCCAGGGACCCAGTACTTC.

The CDR3 loop reads CASSEAAETQYF. CDR3 nucleotide sequence: TGTGCCAGCAGTGAAGCGGCAGAGACCCAGTACTTC. V gene TRBV2 combines with J gene TRBJ2-5, with D hard to call. Between the trimmed V and J ends, which lost 0 bases and 4 bases, there was a span of 3 bases. Germline CDR1 is SNHLY and CDR2 is FYNNEI. CDR3 size: 12 residues.

In its sample, this clone was seen once. The rearrangement links TRBV11-2 to TRBJ2-5, with TRBD2 identical over 11 bases. In germline, CDR1 is SGHAT, CDR2 FQNNGV. This CDR3 is 17 amino acids long. V shed 1 base and J 1 base; nucleotides not matched to a gene: 5. Here the CDR3 DNA reads TGTGCCAGCAGCTTAGTCCTAGCGGGGGGACTCCAAGAGACCCAGTACTTC. Protein product: CASSLVLAGGLQETQYF.

The chain recombines TRBV9 with TRBJ2-3; possible D gene TRBD1, 5 bases. CDR3 size: 16 residues. Trimming took off 2 bases at V and 0 bases at J, with 13 bases between the two ends. The V gene's germline CDR1 is SGDLS and CDR2 YYNGEE. The CDR3, as DNA: TGTGCCAGCAGCGTTCAAGGGGTCCCTAGCACAGATACGCAGTATTTT. It yields the protein CASSVQGVPSTDTQYF.

The chain uses TRBV24-1 and TRBJ1-2; 8 bases map to TRBD1. J gave up 7 bases and V 3 bases, and 3 bases lay outside the gene matches. CDR3 length: 13 amino acids. The germline CDR1 and CDR2 sequences are KGHDR and SFDVKD. The CDR3 here is CATSDPDRAGYTF. The CDR3 coding sequence is TGTGCCACCAGTGATCCGGACAGGGCTGGCTACACCTTC.

The V and J genes are TRBV2 and TRBJ2-5, with 13 positions matching TRBD2. The J segment lost 5 bases and the V segment lost 6 bases, leaving 9 bases of the junction unmatched. The CDR3 sequence is 16 residues long. Per germline, CDR1 SNHLY and CDR2 FYNNEI. This CDR3 is CASRETSGRGSETQYF. The CDR3 DNA sequence: TGTGCCAGCAGGGAAACTAGCGGGAGGGGGAGCGAGACCCAGTACTTC.

The chain uses TRBV10-3 and TRBJ2-1, with 10 positions matching TRBD2. The ends lost 6 bases at V and 7 bases at J; junction bases unmatched: 15. Germline V CDR1 and CDR2: ENHRY, SYGVKD. The CDR3 covers 17 residues. CDR3 in amino acids: CAISQRESGGAGNEQFF. The CDR3, as DNA: TGTGCCATCAGCCAGAGGGAAAGCGGGGGGGCAGGTAATGAGCAGTTCTTC.

This clone occurred a few times. The gene calls are TRBV11-2 and TRBJ2-5; D is unresolved. CDR1 and CDR2 (germline): SGHAT, FQNNGV. The CDR3 is made up of 16 amino acids. The V and J ends lost 0 bases and 1 base respectively, with 12 bases between them. The CDR3 DNA sequence: TGTGCCAGCAGCTTAGATTCCGCGCGTCCCCAAGAGACCCAGTACTTC. Translation: CASSLDSARPQETQYF.